What follows describes a single T cell receptor beta chain. V trimming: 1 base; J trimming: 4 bases; junction bases outside the gene matches: 14. This CDR3 is built from 19 residues. CDR1 SGHVS and CDR2 FQNEAQ come from the germline V gene. The sample comes from a study of blood T cell repertoires in COVID-19. As for the study in general: Donors in the United States, Italy and Spain gave samples during acute or convalescent COVID-19. Sources were T cells, B-cell-depleted T cells, or PBMCs; the material itself was cDNA or gDNA.

The method was immunoSEQ multiplex PCR; TCRdb's version includes in-frame clones alone and lacks a portion of them. This repertoire shows 310,000 or so clones, around 90% found once; its top ten account for roughly 2%. This chain joins TRBV7-8 and TRBJ2-7; 12 bases agree with TRBD2. Sequencing was done on a sample of peripheral blood. The source of this sequence is a woman aged 50 to 65 who had recovered from COVID-19. DNA for the CDR3: TGTGCCAGCAGCTTAGAATGGGGGCTAGCGGGAGGGTTGGCTTACGAGCAGTACTTC. Protein sequence: CASSLEWGLAGGLAYEQYF.